This T cell receptor (delta chain) is drawn from a study of DNA immune sequencing with unique molecular identifiers (TCRdb year 2020). Looking at the study overall: Using immunomagnetic cell separation, gammadelta T cells were enriched from buffy coats, and the genomic DNA of these cells was sequenced. Fluorescence-activated cell sorting was used to enrich gammadelta T cells from the PBMC of about eleven healthy people. In the comparison of enriched versus non-enriched samples, around 100 ng of enriched gammadelta T-cell DNA and around 0.96 ug of non-enriched PBMC DNA were sequenced. The study developed and validated an ultrasensitive DNA-based TRD repertoire sequencing method using PCR-introduced unique molecular identifiers. Validation of the method was performed on synthetic reference molecules and on blood samples from healthy individuals. Donors were healthy individuals, with approximately ten donors profiled from sorted peripheral blood gammadelta T cells. The research as a whole found: Among clonotypes in healthy donors, TRDV2 paired with TRDJ1 was identified as the most common TRD rearrangement. The primer-based approach cannot detect novel TRD sequences that are not targeted by the primers. TRD repertoire diversity differed among healthy donors, and several donors were highly oligoclonal, with the top 5 clonotypes making up more than half of productive molecules.

The CDR3 covers 24 residues, taking in both the cysteine and the phenylalanine. CDR3 DNA is the only sequence kept; it has 72 bases, read in frame from the first base. The germline V and J ends show losses of 4 bases and 0 bases respectively, and no gene match explains 30 bases of the junction. The CDR1 and CDR2 encoded by the germline V gene are TSWWSYY and QGS. Library creation used multiplex PCR. A 32-plex assay, with primers for all 8 TRDV and 4 TRDJ genes spanning the CDR3, was used to amplify the genomic DNA. A 12-nucleotide UMI was introduced during around 3 barcoding PCR cycles, after which a second PCR was performed with Illumina adapter primers. Libraries were purified with AMPure XP beads and quality-checked on a Fragment Analyzer with the HS NGS Fragment kit. Sequencing used an Illumina MiniSeq mid-output kit with around 20% PhiX and 150 cycles of paired-end reads. On the authors' methods: MIGEC version 1.2.9 was used to process the reads, grouping reads by UMI and building error-corrected consensus sequences. For post-processing, modified scripts from VDJtools version 1.2.1 were used together with the tcR R package. For TCRdb, the public reads were processed anew by CATT, and duplicate DNA sequences were folded into one row. TCRdb assigned the V and J calls; the authors' analysis was not used. A total of under 2,000 delta-chain clones appear in this sample, 6.2% of them only once. The ten largest account for 53% of the sample.

As regards this clone: What antigen it recognizes has not been identified. The protein recorded in TCRdb matches a much larger clone and deviates from this DNA's translation at residue 17, suggesting a read error; the protein here is obtained by translating the DNA.

The sequence was collected from a human donor in good health. The chain is encoded by TRDV1 joined to TRDJ1; TRDD3 agrees with 9 junctional bases. The J gene is absent in TCRdb and was assigned here via DNA matching to germline. The material sequenced was gamma-delta T cells from buffy coat blood. The CDR3 has the sequence CALGVSPLGPGDTSTPAYTDKLIF. The nucleotides are TGTGCTCTTGGGGTGTCCCCCCTTGGCCCTGGGGATACGAGTACCCCTGCGTACACCGATAAACTCATCTTT.